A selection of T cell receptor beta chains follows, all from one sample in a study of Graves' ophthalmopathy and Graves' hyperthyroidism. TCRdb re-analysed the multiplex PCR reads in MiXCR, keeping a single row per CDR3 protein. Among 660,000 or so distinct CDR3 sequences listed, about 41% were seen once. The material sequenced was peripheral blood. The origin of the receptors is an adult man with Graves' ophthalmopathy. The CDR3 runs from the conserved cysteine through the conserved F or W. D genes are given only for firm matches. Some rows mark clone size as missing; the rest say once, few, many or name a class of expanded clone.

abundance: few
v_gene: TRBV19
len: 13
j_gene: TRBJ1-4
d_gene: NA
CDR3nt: TGTGCCAGTTCCGGGACCGAGGGTGAAAAACTGTTTTTT
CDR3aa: CASSGTEGEKLFF

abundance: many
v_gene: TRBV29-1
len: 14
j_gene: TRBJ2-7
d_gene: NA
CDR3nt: TGCAGCGCAGCAGGGACGGTGAGCTCCTACGAGCAGTACTTC
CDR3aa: CSAAGTVSSYEQYF

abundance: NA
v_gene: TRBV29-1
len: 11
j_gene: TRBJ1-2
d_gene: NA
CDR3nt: TGCAACTGGGACCCTATAAACGGCTACACCTTC
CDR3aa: CNWDPINGYTF

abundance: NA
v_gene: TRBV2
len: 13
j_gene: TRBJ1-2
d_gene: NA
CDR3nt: TGTGCCAGCAGTGAACCCCCCTACTATGGCTACACCTTC
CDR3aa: CASSEPPYYGYTF

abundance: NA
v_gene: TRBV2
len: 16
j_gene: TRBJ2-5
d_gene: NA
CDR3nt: TGTGCCAGCAGAGGACTAGCGGGACAGGGGGGAGAGACCCAGTACTTC
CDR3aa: CASRGLAGQGGETQYF

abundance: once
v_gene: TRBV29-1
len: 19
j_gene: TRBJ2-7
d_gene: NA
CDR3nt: TGCAGCGTAGCTCCAGGGTTCCCTATACGAGAGGTATGTGAGGGCGAGCAGTACTTC
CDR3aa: CSVAPGFPIREVCEGEQYF

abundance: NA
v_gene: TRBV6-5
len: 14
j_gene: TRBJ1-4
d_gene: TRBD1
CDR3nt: TGTGCCAGCAGTTTCAGGGGGACTAATGAAAAACTGTTTTTT
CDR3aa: CASSFRGTNEKLFF

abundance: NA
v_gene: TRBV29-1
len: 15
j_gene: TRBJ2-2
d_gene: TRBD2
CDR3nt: TGCAGCAGCCAAGTGGAGCGGGGGTTGACCGGGGAGCTGTTTTTT
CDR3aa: CSSQVERGLTGELFF

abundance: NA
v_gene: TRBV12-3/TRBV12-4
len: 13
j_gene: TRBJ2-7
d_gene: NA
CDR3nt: TGTGCCAGCAGTTACAAGGCCAATTTCGAGCAGTACTTC
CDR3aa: CASSYKANFEQYF

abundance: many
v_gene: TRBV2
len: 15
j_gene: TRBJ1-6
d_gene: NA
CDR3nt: TGTGCCAGCAGTGATTTAGGGGCCGATAATTCACCCCTCCACTTT
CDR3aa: CASSDLGADNSPLHF

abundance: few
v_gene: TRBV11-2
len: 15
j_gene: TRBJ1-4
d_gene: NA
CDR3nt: TGTGCCAGCAGCTTTAATGTGGGCGGATGGGAAAAACTGTTTTTT
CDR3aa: CASSFNVGGWEKLFF

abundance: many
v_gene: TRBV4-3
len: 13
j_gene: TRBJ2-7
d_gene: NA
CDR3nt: TGCGCCAGCAGCCAAGACTACGTGCACGAGCAGTACTTC
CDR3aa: CASSQDYVHEQYF

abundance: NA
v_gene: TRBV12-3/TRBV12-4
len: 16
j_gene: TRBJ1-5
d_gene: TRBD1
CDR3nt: TGTGCCAGCAGTGTAGCCGGGACAGGGTCCGGTCAGCCCCAGCATTTT
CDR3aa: CASSVAGTGSGQPQHF

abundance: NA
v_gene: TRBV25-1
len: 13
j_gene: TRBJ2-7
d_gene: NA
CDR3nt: TGTGCCAGCAGCGCCTCGGACGGGGGAGAGCAGTACTTC
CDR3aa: CASSASDGGEQYF

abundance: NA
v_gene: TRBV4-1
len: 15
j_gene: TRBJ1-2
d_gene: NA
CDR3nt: TGCGCCAGCAGCCAAGATTTTGGCAGGGCCTATGGCTACACCTTC
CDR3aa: CASSQDFGRAYGYTF

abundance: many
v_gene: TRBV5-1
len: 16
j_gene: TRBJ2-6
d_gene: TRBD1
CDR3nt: TGCGCCAGCAGCTTTTCAGGGGGCAATGGGGCCAACGTCCTGACTTTC
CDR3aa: CASSFSGGNGANVLTF

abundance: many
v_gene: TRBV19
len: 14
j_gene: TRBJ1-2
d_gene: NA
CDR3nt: TGTGCCAGTAGTACGGCGGGACACCCCTATGGCTACACCTTC
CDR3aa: CASSTAGHPYGYTF

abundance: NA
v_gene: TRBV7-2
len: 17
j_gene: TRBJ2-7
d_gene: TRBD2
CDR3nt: TGTGCCAGCAGCTTAGCTAGCGGGGGGACAGACCCCTACGAGCAGTACTTC
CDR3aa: CASSLASGGTDPYEQYF

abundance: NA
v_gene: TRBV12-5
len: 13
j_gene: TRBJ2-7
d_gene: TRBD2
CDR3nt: TGTGCTAGCCAAGCGGGGGCCCCCTACGAGCAGTACTTC
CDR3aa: CASQAGAPYEQYF

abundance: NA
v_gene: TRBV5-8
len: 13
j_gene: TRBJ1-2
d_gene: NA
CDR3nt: TGTGCCAGCAGCGAGGGGGGGACTAGCGGATACACCTTC
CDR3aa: CASSEGGTSGYTF

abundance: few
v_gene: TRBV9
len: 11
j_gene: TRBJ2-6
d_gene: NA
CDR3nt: TGTGCCAGCAGCGCAGCCGACGTCCTGACTTTC
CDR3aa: CASSAADVLTF

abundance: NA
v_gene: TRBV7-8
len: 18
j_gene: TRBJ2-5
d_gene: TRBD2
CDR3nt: TGTGCCAGCAGCTTGCGGCGGACTAGCGGGGGGGCCAGCCGGGACCAGTACTTC
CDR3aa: CASSLRRTSGGASRDQYF

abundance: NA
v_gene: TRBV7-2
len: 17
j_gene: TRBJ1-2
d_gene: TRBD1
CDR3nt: TGTGCCAGCAGCTTTAGCGGGACAGGGGGCGCGGGAGGAGGCTACACCTTC
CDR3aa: CASSFSGTGGAGGGYTF

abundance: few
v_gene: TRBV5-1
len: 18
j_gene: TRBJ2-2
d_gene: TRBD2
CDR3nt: TGCGCCAGCAGCTTTTTAGCGGGGGGGCCGGCGAACACCGGGGAGCTGTTTTTT
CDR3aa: CASSFLAGGPANTGELFF

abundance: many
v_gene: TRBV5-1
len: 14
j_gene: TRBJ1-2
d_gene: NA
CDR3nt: TGCGCCAGCAGCTTCGACGGGCTAGGCTATGGCTACACCTTC
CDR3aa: CASSFDGLGYGYTF

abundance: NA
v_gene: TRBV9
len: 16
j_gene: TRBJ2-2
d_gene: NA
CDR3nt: TGTGCCAGCAGCGTAGCGTACGGGGCAGGGGCCGGGGAGCTGTTTTTT
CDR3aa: CASSVAYGAGAGELFF

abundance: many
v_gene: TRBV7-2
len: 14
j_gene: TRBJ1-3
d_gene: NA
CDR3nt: TGTGCCAGCAGCCCCTGGAGCTCTGGAAACACCATATATTTT
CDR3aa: CASSPWSSGNTIYF